This T cell receptor beta chain appears in the sequencing data of a study of T cell repertoires in cytomegalovirus infection. Study overall: Through public TCR beta signatures, both CMV infection and matching HLA type were indicated.

The CDR3 is 14 amino acids. V shed 4 bases, J shed 3 bases, and the junction held 5 bases outside the gene matches. One entry per CDR3 protein, called by TCRdb with MiXCR from the reads. The repertoire consists of 150,000 to 200,000 distinct CDR3 sequences, with approximately 14% occurring once and the leading ten covering roughly 27%. This clonotype came up a few times. Its antigen is unknown. Study-level results: Pooled public TCR beta family frequency picked out CMV carriers with the relevant HLA. The ex vivo response was dominated by HLA-C-restricted CMV-specific TCR beta clonotypes.

J is TRBJ2-7 and V is TRBV12-3 or TRBV12-4, with 8 bases matching TRBD1. The sequenced sample was PBMCs. This TCR derives from a human donor in good health (CMV status not recorded). Some clones in this sample may be carry-over from other donors' samples. CDR3 amino acids: CASSSRGQGYEQYF. The CDR3 coding sequence is TGTGCCAGCAGTTCGAGAGGACAGGGCTACGAGCAGTACTTC.